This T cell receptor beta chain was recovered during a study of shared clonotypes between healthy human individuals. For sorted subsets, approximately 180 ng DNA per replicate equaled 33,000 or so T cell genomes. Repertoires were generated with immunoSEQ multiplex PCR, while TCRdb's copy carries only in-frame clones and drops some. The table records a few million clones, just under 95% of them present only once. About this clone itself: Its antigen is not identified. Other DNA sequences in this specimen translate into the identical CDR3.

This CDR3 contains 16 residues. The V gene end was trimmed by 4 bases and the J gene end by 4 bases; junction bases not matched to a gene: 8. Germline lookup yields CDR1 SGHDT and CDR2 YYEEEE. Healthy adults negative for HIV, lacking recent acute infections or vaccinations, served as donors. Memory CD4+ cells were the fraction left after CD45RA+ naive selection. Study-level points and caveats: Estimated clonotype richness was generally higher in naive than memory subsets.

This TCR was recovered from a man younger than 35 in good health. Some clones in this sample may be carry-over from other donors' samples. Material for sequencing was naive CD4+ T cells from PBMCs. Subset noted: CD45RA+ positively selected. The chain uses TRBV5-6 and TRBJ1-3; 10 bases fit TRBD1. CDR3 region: CASSPRDRGGGNTIYF. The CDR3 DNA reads TGTGCCAGCAGCCCCAGGGACAGGGGTGGCGGAAACACCATATATTTT.